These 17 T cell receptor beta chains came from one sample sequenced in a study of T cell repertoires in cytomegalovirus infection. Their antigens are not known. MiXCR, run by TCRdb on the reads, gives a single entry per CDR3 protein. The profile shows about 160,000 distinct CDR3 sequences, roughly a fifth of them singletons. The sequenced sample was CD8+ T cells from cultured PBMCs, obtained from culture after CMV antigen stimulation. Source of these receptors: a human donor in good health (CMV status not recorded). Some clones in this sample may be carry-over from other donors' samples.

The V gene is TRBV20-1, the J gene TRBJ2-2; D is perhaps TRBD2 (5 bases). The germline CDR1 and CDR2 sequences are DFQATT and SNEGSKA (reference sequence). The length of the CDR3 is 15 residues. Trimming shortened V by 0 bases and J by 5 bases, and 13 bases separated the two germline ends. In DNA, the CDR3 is TGCAGTGCTAGAGATATCGGGGATGGGACCGGGGAGCTGTTTTTT. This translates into CSARDIGDGTGELFF.

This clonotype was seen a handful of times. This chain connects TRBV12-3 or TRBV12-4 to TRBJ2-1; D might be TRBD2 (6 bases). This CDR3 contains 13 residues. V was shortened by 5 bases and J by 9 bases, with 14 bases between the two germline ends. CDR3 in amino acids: CASSPGLTGEQFF. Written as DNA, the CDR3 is TGTGCCAGCAGTCCGGGACTCACCGGTGAGCAGTTCTTC.

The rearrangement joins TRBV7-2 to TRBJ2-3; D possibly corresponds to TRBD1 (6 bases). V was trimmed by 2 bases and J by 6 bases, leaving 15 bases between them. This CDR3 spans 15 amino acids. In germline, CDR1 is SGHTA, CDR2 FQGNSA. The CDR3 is CASSLSGAGMDTQYF. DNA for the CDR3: TGTGCCAGCAGCTTATCAGGGGCGGGTATGGATACGCAGTATTTT. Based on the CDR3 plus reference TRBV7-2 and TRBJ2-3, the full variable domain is GAGVSQSPSNKVTEKGKDVELRCDPISGHTALYWYRQSLGQGLEFLIYFQGNSAPDKSGLPSDRFSAERTGGSVSTLTIQRTQQEDSAVYLCASSLSGAGMDTQYFGPGTRLTVL.

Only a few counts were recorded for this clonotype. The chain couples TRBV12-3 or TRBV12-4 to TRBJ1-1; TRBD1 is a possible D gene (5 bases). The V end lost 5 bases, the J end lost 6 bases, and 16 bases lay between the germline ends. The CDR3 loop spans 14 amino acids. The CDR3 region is CASSRRGGAAEAFF. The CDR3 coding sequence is TGTGCCAGCAGTCGCCGAGGAGGGGCCGCTGAAGCTTTCTTT.

The CDR3 protein is CASSYSTTGEKLFF. Written as DNA, the CDR3 is TGTGCCAGCAGTTACTCGACGACCGGGGAAAAACTGTTTTTT. The chain has TRBV6-2 or TRBV6-3 and TRBJ1-4; unclear D gene. The V end was cut by 0 bases, the J end by 8 bases, with 10 bases between. The length of the CDR3 is 14 residues. CDR1 is MNHEY, CDR2 SVGEGT, per germline.

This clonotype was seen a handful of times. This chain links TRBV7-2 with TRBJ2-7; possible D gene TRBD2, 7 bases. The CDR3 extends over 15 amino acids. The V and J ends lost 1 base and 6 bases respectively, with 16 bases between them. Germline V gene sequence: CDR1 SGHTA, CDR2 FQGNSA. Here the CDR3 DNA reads TGTGCCAGCAGCTTAGTGAGTCGGGGGGCTCGCGAGCAGTACTTC. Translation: CASSLVSRGAREQYF.

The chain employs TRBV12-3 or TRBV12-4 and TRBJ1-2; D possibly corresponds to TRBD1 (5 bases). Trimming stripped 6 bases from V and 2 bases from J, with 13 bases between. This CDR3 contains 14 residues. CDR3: CASSRSTANYGYTF. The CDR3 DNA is TGTGCCAGCAGCCGATCGACAGCAAACTATGGCTACACCTTC.

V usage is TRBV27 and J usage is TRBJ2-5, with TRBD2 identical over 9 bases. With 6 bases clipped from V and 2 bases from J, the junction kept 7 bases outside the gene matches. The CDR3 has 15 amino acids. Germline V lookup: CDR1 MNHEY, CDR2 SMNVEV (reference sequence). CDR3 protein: CASSEAGGRQETQYF. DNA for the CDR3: TGTGCCAGCAGCGAAGCGGGGGGCCGGCAAGAGACCCAGTACTTC.

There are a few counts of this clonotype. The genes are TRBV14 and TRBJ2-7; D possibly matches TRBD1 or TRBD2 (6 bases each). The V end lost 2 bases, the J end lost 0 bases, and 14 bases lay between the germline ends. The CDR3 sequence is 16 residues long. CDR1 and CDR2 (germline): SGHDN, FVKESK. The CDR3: CASSQLQGGPSYEQYF. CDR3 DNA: TGTGCCAGCAGCCAACTCCAAGGGGGGCCCTCCTACGAGCAGTACTTC.

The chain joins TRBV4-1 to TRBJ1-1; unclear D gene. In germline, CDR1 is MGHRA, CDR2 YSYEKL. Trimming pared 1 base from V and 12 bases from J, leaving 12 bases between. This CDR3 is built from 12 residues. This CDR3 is CASSQGPPGPFF. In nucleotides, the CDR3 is TGCGCCAGCAGCCAAGGGCCGCCTGGCCCTTTCTTT.

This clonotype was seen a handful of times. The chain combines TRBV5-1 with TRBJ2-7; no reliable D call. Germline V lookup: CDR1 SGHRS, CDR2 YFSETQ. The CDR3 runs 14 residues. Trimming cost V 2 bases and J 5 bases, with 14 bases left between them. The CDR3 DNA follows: TGCGCCAGCAGCTTAGCCCAAAAGGACGACGAGCAGTACTTC. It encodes CASSLAQKDDEQYF. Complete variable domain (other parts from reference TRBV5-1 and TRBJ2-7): KAGVTQTPRYLIKTRGQQVTLSCSPISGHRSVSWYQQTPGQGLQFLFEYFSETQRNKGNFPGRFSGRQFSNSRSEMNVSTLELGDSALYLCASSLAQKDDEQYFGPGTRLTVT.

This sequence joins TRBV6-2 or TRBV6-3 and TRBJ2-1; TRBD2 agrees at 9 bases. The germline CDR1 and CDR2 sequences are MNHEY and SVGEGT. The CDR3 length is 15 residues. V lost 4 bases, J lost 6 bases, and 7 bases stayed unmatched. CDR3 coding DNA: TGTGCCAGCAGTTTAGGCGGGGGGGCCTTCAATGAGCAGTTCTTC. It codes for CASSLGGGAFNEQFF.

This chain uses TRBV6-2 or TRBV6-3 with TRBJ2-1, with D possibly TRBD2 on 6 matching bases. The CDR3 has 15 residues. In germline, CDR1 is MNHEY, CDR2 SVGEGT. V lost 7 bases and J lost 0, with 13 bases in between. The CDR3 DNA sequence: TGTGCCAGCACCTTGATGGAGGGCTCCTACAATGAGCAGTTCTTC. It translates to CASTLMEGSYNEQFF.

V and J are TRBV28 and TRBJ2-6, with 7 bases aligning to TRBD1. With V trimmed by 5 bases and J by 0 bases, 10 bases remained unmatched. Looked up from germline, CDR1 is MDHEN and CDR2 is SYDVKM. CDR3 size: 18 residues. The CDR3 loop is CASSGDSLAPSGANVLTF. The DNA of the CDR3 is TGTGCCAGCAGTGGGGACAGCCTCGCCCCCTCTGGGGCCAACGTCCTGACTTTC. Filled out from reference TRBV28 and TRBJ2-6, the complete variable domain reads DVKVTQSSRYLVKRTGEKVFLECVQDMDHENMFWYRQDPGLGLRLIYFSYDVKMKEKGDIPEGYSVSREKKERFSLILESASTNQTSMYLCASSGDSLAPSGANVLTFGAGSRLTVL.

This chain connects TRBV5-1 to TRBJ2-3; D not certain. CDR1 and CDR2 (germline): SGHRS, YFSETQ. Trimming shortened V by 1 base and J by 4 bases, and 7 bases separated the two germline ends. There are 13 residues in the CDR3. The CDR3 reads CASSLRPPDTQYF. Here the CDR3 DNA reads TGCGCCAGCAGCTTGCGGCCCCCAGATACGCAGTATTTT.

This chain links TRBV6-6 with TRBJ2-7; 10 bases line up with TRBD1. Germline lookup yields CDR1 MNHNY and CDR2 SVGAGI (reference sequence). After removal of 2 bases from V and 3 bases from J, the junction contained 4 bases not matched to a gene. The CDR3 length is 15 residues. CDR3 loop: CASSYGGQGFYEQYF. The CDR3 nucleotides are TGTGCCAGCAGTTACGGGGGACAGGGGTTCTACGAGCAGTACTTC.

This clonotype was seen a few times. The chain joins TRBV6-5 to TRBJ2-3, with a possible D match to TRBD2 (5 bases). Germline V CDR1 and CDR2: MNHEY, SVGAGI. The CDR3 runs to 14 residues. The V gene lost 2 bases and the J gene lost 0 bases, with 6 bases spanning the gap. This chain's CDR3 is CASSYEGSTDTQYF. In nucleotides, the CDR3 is TGTGCCAGCAGTTACGAGGGCAGCACAGATACGCAGTATTTT.